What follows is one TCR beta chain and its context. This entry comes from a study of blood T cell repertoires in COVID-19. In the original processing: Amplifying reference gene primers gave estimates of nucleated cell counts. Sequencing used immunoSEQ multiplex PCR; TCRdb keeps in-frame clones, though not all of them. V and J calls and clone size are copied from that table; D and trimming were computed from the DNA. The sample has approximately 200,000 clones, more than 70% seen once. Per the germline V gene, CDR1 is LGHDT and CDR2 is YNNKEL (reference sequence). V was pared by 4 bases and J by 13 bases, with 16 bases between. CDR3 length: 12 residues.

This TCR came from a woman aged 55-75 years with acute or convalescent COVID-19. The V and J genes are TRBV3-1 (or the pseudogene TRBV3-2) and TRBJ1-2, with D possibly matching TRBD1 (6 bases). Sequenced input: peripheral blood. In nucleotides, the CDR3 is TGTGCCAGCAGCCCACAGGGCCACCCGGCCACCTTC. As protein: CASSPQGHPATF.